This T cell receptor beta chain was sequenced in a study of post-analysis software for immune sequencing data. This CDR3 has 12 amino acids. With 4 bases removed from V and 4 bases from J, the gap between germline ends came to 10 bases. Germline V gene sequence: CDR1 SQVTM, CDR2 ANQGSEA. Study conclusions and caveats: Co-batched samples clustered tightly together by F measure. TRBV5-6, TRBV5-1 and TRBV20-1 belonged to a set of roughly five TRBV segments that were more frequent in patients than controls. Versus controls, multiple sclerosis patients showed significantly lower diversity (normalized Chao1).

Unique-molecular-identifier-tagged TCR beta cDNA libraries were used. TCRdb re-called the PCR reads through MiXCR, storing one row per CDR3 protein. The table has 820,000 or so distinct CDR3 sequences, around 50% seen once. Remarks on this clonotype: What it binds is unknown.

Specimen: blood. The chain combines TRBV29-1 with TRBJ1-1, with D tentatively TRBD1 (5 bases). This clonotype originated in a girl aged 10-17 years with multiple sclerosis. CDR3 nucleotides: TGCAGCGTTGGACAGTACCCCACTGAAGCTTTCTTT. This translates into CSVGQYPTEAFF.